The entry below describes one TCR beta chain. Its antigen is still unknown. V shed 5 bases and J shed 6 bases, with 16 bases lying between them. Germline CDR1 reads MNHEY; CDR2 reads SVGAGI. The CDR3 extends over 14 amino acids. The sample is drawn from a study of T cell responses to AZD1222 COVID-19 vaccine. Study conclusions and caveats: Spike-specific TCR breadth and depth grew following two AZD1222 doses.

Using immunoSEQ multiplex PCR, the repertoire was profiled, and TCRdb retains in-frame clones only, with some absent. The data hold about 54,000 clones, with roughly 87% observed a single time. Sequenced here: peripheral blood, sampled on day 0 of AZD1222 vaccination. V usage is TRBV6-5 and J usage is TRBJ1-1; D perhaps matches TRBD1 (5 bases). This receptor was identified in an adult in good health. CDR3 residues: CASSTVQGGAEAFF. DNA of the CDR3: TGTGCCAGCAGTACCGTGCAGGGAGGCGCTGAAGCTTTCTTT.